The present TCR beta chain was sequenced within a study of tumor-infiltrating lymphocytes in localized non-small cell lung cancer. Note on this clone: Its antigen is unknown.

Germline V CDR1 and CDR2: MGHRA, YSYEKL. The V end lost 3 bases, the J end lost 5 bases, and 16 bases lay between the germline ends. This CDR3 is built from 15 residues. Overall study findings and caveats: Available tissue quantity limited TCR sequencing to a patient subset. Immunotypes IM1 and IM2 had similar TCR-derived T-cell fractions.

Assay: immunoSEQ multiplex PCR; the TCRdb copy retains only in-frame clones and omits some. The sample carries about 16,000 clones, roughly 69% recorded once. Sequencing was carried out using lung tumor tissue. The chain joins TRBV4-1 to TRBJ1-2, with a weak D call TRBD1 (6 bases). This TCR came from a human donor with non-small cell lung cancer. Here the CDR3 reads CASSQGGQDGYGYTF. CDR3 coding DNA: TGCGCCAGCAGCCAGGGGGGCCAGGACGGGTATGGCTACACCTTC.